A selection of T cell receptor beta chains follows, all from one sample in a study of identifying expanded T cells in peripheral blood. Sequenced by immunoSEQ multiplex PCR; TCRdb stores in-frame clones only, minus some. The sample lists 70,000 to 95,000 clones, about nine tenths seen once, with 3% to 5% in the top ten. Sequenced material: blood. Receptor source: a person aged 18-70 years in good health. CDR3s include the opening cysteine and the closing phenylalanine or tryptophan. The D gene is left open where the match is weak. The size of a clone is reported for some rows only, either as once, few or many, or as a class for expanded clones.

clone_size | j_call | v_call | d_call | cdr3_nt | cdr3_aa
- | TRBJ2-3 | TRBV9 | TRBD2 | TGTGCCAGCAGCGTAGACGGGGGGGCTAGCACAGATACGCAGTATTTT | CASSVDGGASTDTQYF
- | TRBJ2-7 | TRBV28 | TRBD1 | TGTGCCAGCAGTTCTGTGGGACAGGGAACCTACGAGCAGTACTTC | CASSSVGQGTYEQYF
- | TRBJ1-5 | TRBV15 | - | TGTGCCACCAGCAAAGAAGGGCCCAATCAGCCCCAGCATTTT | CATSKEGPNQPQHF
- | TRBJ2-7 | TRBV5-1 | TRBD1 | TGCGCCAGCAGCTCGGACAGGGACCAGGACGAGCAGTACTTC | CASSSDRDQDEQYF
- | TRBJ1-5 | TRBV27 | - | TGTGCCAGCAGTTTATGGGGCCCTCCGGTGAATCAGCCCCAGCATTTT | CASSLWGPPVNQPQHF
- | TRBJ2-3 | TRBV6-6 | TRBD2 | TGTGCCACCTCTAGCGGGGGGGCAGATACGCAGTATTTT | CATSSGGADTQYF
- | TRBJ1-2 | TRBV27 | TRBD1 | TGTGCCAGCAGTTTGGGGCAGGGGGCGAGGGGCTACACCTTC | CASSLGQGARGYTF
- | TRBJ2-1 | TRBV6-4 | TRBD2 | TGTGCCAGCAGTCAGCGGGAGGCAGCCTACAATGAGCAGTTCTTC | CASSQREAAYNEQFF
- | TRBJ1-5 | TRBV5-1 | - | TGCGCCAGCAGCTTGGGGGCAGGGGAACAGCCCCAGCATTTT | CASSLGAGEQPQHF
- | TRBJ2-3 | TRBV2 | - | TGTGCCAGCGGGGGTGGCCCGCAGTATTTT | CASGGGPQYF
few | TRBJ1-2 | TRBV10-3 | - | TGTGCCTCCAGGGACTCCGGAGGCTACACCTTC | CASRDSGGYTF
- | TRBJ2-7 | TRBV30 | TRBD1 | TGTGCCTGGAGTGCTAGGGACAGGGGGCCCTACGAGCAGTACTTC | CAWSARDRGPYEQYF
- | TRBJ1-5 | TRBV28 | TRBD1 | TGTGCCAGCAGTCCTGACAGGGCGGGCAATCAGCCCCAGCATTTT | CASSPDRAGNQPQHF
- | TRBJ2-1 | TRBV18 | - | TGTGCCAGCTCTGGCGGAGGGACACTGGTTGAGCAGTTCTTC | CASSGGGTLVEQFF
- | TRBJ2-1 | TRBV6-1 | TRBD2 | TGTGCCAGCAGTGAAATCTCCGGGACTAACAATGAGCAGTTCTTC | CASSEISGTNNEQFF
- | TRBJ2-5 | TRBV27 | - | TGTGCCAGCAGTTCGACTAGCTTGGGGGCAGAGACCCAGTACTTC | CASSSTSLGAETQYF
- | TRBJ2-1 | TRBV4-2 | - | TGTGCCAGCAGCCAAGATAATCAAGCGGGCGGGGAGTGGGGGGATGATGAGCAGTTCTTC | CASSQDNQAGGEWGDDEQFF
- | TRBJ2-5 | TRBV27 | TRBD2 | TGTGCCAGCAGTCCCGGGACTAGCGGGCCGCAAGAGACCCAGTACTTC | CASSPGTSGPQETQYF
- | TRBJ2-5 | TRBV5-1 | - | TGCGCCATCCTCGGACAGAAACAAGAGACCCAGTACTTC | CAILGQKQETQYF
- | TRBJ2-5 | TRBV5-1 | TRBD2 | TGCGCCAGCAGCTTGGAGGTTAGCGGGGGGTCCCGGTACTTC | CASSLEVSGGSRYF
- | TRBJ2-5 | TRBV27 | TRBD2 | TGTGCCAGCAGTTTACGCGGACTAGGCCAAGAGACCCAGTACTTC | CASSLRGLGQETQYF
- | TRBJ2-1 | TRBV27 | - | TGTGCCAGCAGGCTAAGGGAGTATCTGTCCAATGAGCAGTTCTTC | CASRLREYLSNEQFF
- | TRBJ2-1 | TRBV7-2 | TRBD2 | TGTGCCAGCAGAGGTAGCGGGGGCTCCTACAATGAGCAGTTCTTC | CASRGSGGSYNEQFF
- | TRBJ1-1 | TRBV19 | TRBD1 | TGTGCCAGTAGTATAACAGGGGTTATGAACACTGAAGCTTTCTTT | CASSITGVMNTEAFF
- | TRBJ2-5 | TRBV5-6 | - | TGTGCCAGCAGCTTGACGCCAAAAGCCAAGCGGGAGACCCAGTACTTC | CASSLTPKAKRETQYF
- | TRBJ2-7 | TRBV7-2 | - | TGTGCCAGCAGCTTACTGGCGGGCGGGTACTACGAGCAGTACTTC | CASSLLAGGYYEQYF
- | TRBJ2-1 | TRBV11-2 | - | TGTGCCAGCAGCCAGAGGGGGGACAGCTCCTACAATGAGCAGTTCTTC | CASSQRGDSSYNEQFF
- | TRBJ1-2 | TRBV18 | - | TGTGCCAGCTCATCAGGGGAAACCTATGGCTACACCTTC | CASSSGETYGYTF
- | TRBJ2-1 | TRBV5-6 | - | TGTGCCAGCAGCCACGGCTATCCTAAAAATGAGCAGTTCTTC | CASSHGYPKNEQFF
- | TRBJ2-7 | TRBV11-2 | - | TGTGCCAGCAGCTTACAACTCCTTAACGCGAAAGAGCAGTACTTC | CASSLQLLNAKEQYF
- | TRBJ2-7 | TRBV9 | - | TGTGCCAGCACCCGGACAGAGTTTACCTACGAGCAGTACTTC | CASTRTEFTYEQYF
- | TRBJ2-3 | TRBV4-2 | - | TGTGCCAGCAGCCACATGACAGGACCCTTCACAGATACGCAGTATTTT | CASSHMTGPFTDTQYF
once | TRBJ1-4 | TRBV30 | - | TGTGCCTGGAGGTTTGGGGATCTTAATGAAAAACTGTTTTTT | CAWRFGDLNEKLFF
- | TRBJ2-3 | TRBV28 | TRBD1 | TGTGCCAGCACCGACCGGGCAGGGGGCCGGGATACGCAGTATTTT | CASTDRAGGRDTQYF
- | TRBJ2-7 | TRBV27 | - | TGTGCCAGCGGTTACATCTACGAGCAGTACTTC | CASGYIYEQYF
- | TRBJ2-3 | TRBV9 | TRBD2 | TGTGCCAGCAGCGCCGGGACTAGCGGGTTCACAGATACGCAGTATTTT | CASSAGTSGFTDTQYF
few | TRBJ1-2 | TRBV30 | - | TGTGCCTGGAGTGTACCTCCAGGGGAACATGGCTACACCTTC | CAWSVPPGEHGYTF
- | TRBJ2-7 | TRBV7-9 | TRBD1 | TGTGCCAGCAGCTTACGGGACAGGGTCCACGAGCAGTACTTC | CASSLRDRVHEQYF
- | TRBJ1-5 | TRBV19 | - | TGTGCCAGTAGTATAGAGCAGGGCGGCAATCAGCCCCAGCATTTT | CASSIEQGGNQPQHF
- | TRBJ2-1 | TRBV30 | TRBD2 | TGTGCCTGGTACTTGGGGACTACCGGAAATGAGCAGTTCTTC | CAWYLGTTGNEQFF
- | TRBJ2-1 | TRBV4-2 | TRBD2 | TGTGCCAGCAGCCGGGACCAAGAGCGGGAGGGTCGTAATGAGCAGTTCTTC | CASSRDQEREGRNEQFF
- | TRBJ2-1 | TRBV20-1 | - | TGCAGTGCTACGATCCTCCGGCAGTTCTTC | CSATILRQFF
- | TRBJ2-1 | TRBV5-1 | TRBD2 | TGCGCCAGCAGCTTAAATAGCGGGATCATCTCCTACAATGAGCAGTTCTTC | CASSLNSGIISYNEQFF
- | TRBJ1-1 | TRBV4-2 | - | TGTGCCAGCAGCCAAGATTTCGTCGCAGCAGATCAGACTGAAGCTTTCTTT | CASSQDFVAADQTEAFF
- | TRBJ1-2 | TRBV28 | - | TGTGCCAGCAGTCCCAGCCGAGTGGGGACGACCCTCTATGGCTATGGCTACACCTTC | CASSPSRVGTTLYGYGYTF
few | TRBJ2-7 | TRBV28 | - | TGTGCCACCTGGACACCCTCCTACGAGCAGTACTTC | CATWTPSYEQYF
- | TRBJ2-5 | TRBV4-1 | TRBD1 | TGCGCCAGCAGCCACGGAGACAGGGGGGTTTCGGAGACCCAGTACTTC | CASSHGDRGVSETQYF
- | TRBJ1-2 | TRBV27 | TRBD1 | TGTGCCAGCAGAGGACAGGGAAAACAGTATGGCTACACCTTC | CASRGQGKQYGYTF
- | TRBJ1-6 | TRBV5-1 | - | TGCGCCAGCAGCCAAAACAGGGAAACCTATAATTCACCCCTCCACTTT | CASSQNRETYNSPLHF
- | TRBJ2-6 | TRBV5-1 | - | TGCGCCAGCAGCCCGACTCACGGGGCCAACGTCCTGACTTTC | CASSPTHGANVLTF
- | TRBJ2-3 | TRBV7-3 | - | TGTGCCAGCAGCCCGGGGACGGTCACGCAGGGGCAGTATTTT | CASSPGTVTQGQYF
- | TRBJ2-7 | TRBV9 | - | TGTGCCAGCAGCGTATTCGGGGAATCCTACGAGCAGTACTTC | CASSVFGESYEQYF
- | TRBJ1-5 | TRBV28 | TRBD1 | TGTGCCAGCAGTTATTTGACAGGGACTAGCAATCAGCCCCAGCATTTT | CASSYLTGTSNQPQHF
once | TRBJ1-2 | TRBV30 | TRBD1 | TGTGCCTGGACCGGACGTGGGGGGACAGGCCGGAACTATGGCTACACCTTC | CAWTGRGGTGRNYGYTF